The 19 T cell receptor beta chains presented below share a single source sample, sequenced in a study of blood T cell repertoires in COVID-19. The table came from immunoSEQ multiplex PCR; TCRdb's copy has only in-frame clones and leaves some out. The table includes a few hundred thousand clones, about 91% detected once. The sample comprised PBMCs or T cells enriched from blood (not recorded which). These receptors were obtained from a middle-aged woman with acute COVID-19.

The rearrangement links TRBV6-5 to TRBJ1-5, with 10 nucleotides matching TRBD1. V shed 4 bases, J shed 4 bases, and the junction held 1 base outside the gene matches. The CDR3 has 14 amino acids. Looked up from germline, CDR1 is MNHEY and CDR2 is SVGAGI. CDR3 bases: TGTGCCAGCAGTTCGGGACAGGGGAATCAGCCCCAGCATTTT. Translation: CASSSGQGNQPQHF.

The rearrangement links TRBV4-1 to TRBJ2-1, with D possibly matching TRBD2 (5 bases). Trimming stripped 1 base from V and 6 bases from J, with 10 bases between. This CDR3 is built from 14 residues. Germline CDR1 MGHRA, CDR2 YSYEKL. The CDR3 DNA follows: TGCGCCAGCAGCCAAGTAGGGAGAGGCAATGAGCAGTTCTTC. Protein product: CASSQVGRGNEQFF.

This chain connects TRBV27 to TRBJ1-5; D is possibly TRBD1 (6 bases). Germline V gene lookup returns CDR1 MNHEY and CDR2 SMNVEV (reference sequence). The CDR3 runs to 15 residues. V dropped 3 bases and J dropped 5 bases, with 14 bases sitting between them. For the CDR3, the DNA is TGTGCCAGCAGTTTCAGAGGGGGTGGCGATCAGCCCCAGCATTTT. It codes for CASSFRGGGDQPQHF.

The chain links TRBV28 to TRBJ1-5; possible D gene TRBD1, 5 bases. Germline values: CDR1 MDHEN, CDR2 SYDVKM. The CDR3 is 15 residues long. V lost 5 bases to trimming and J lost 2 bases, with 13 bases between them. CDR3 amino acids: CASSTAGQGNQPQHF. CDR3 bases: TGTGCCAGCAGTACTGCGGGGCAGGGCAATCAGCCCCAGCATTTT.

The CDR3 nucleotides are TGTGCCAGCAGCAAAAGGGGGGGGAATGAAAAACTGTTTTTT. This encodes CASSKRGGNEKLFF. This chain connects TRBV13 to TRBJ1-4; D possibly corresponds to TRBD1 (6 bases). This CDR3 spans 14 amino acids. Germline V lookup: CDR1 PRHDT, CDR2 FYEKMQ (reference sequence). The V gene lost 5 bases and the J gene lost 5 bases, with 12 bases spanning the gap.

V gene TRBV2 combines with J gene TRBJ2-5, with 9 bases matching TRBD2. Per germline, CDR1 SNHLY and CDR2 FYNNEI. The CDR3 has 14 residues. Trimming cost V 2 bases and J 5 bases; bases outside gene matches: 3. The CDR3 is CASSEIAGVETQYF. As DNA, the CDR3 is TGTGCCAGCAGTGAAATAGCGGGAGTGGAGACCCAGTACTTC.

The chain recombines TRBV7-8 with TRBJ1-5; 8 nucleotides agree with TRBD1. The V gene end was trimmed by 1 base and the J gene end by 0 bases; junction bases not matched to a gene: 14. The CDR3 runs 20 residues. Germline CDR1 is SGHVS and CDR2 is FQNEAQ. CDR3 sequence reads: CASSLDMTGDGRYSNQPQHF. CDR3 sequence (DNA): TGTGCCAGCAGCTTAGACATGACAGGGGACGGGAGATATAGCAATCAGCCCCAGCATTTT.

The chain has TRBV4-3 and TRBJ1-3; the D is unclear. Germline V gives CDR1 LGHNA, CDR2 YSLEER. Trimming removed 1 base at V and 0 bases at J, with 7 bases between. This CDR3 region has 15 residues. DNA for the CDR3: TGCGCCAGCAGCCAAGCCTGGGCCTCTGGAAACACCATATATTTT. It translates to CASSQAWASGNTIYF.

CDR3 sequence: CASSFQGELFF. The CDR3 DNA sequence: TGTGCCAGCAGTTTCCAAGGGGAGCTGTTTTTT. The V gene is TRBV6-6, the J gene TRBJ2-2; D gene ambiguous. With 4 bases removed from V and 8 bases from J, the gap between germline ends came to 5 bases. The CDR3 is 11 residues long. The germline V gene encodes CDR1 MNHNY and CDR2 SVGAGI (reference sequence).

V and J are TRBV24-1 and TRBJ2-7, with TRBD2 as a possible D gene (5 bases). Looked up from germline, CDR1 is KGHDR and CDR2 is SFDVKD. Trimming removed 4 bases at V and 2 bases at J, with 5 bases between. The CDR3 has 12 amino acids. CDR3 nucleotide sequence: TGTGCCACCAGTGAGGGAGCCTACGAGCAGTACTTC. Translation: CATSEGAYEQYF.

The chain uses TRBV10-2 and TRBJ2-7, with 9 bases matching TRBD1. The CDR3 extends over 13 amino acids. J gave up 7 bases and V 4 bases, and 5 bases lay outside the gene matches. CDR1 is WSHSY and CDR2 is SAAADI in the germline V gene. The chain's CDR3 is CASSVPTGGEQYF. CDR3 DNA: TGCGCCAGCAGTGTGCCGACAGGGGGAGAGCAGTACTTC.

This clone was observed once. J is TRBJ1-2 and V is TRBV27, with D unclear. Trimming removed 0 bases from V and 6 bases from J, with 8 bases in between. CDR1 and CDR2 (germline): MNHEY, SMNVEV (reference sequence). CDR3 size: 13 residues. CDR3 loop: CASSLSTVHGYTF. DNA of the CDR3: TGTGCCAGCAGTTTATCCACAGTGCATGGCTACACCTTC.

The V and J genes are TRBV5-1 and TRBJ2-3; the match to TRBD2 covers 16 bases. CDR3 size: 18 residues. Germline V gene lookup returns CDR1 SGHRS and CDR2 YFSETQ. J gave up 0 bases and V 4 bases, and 5 bases lay outside the gene matches. This CDR3 reads CASSPGLAGGPSTDTQYF. The CDR3 DNA is TGCGCCAGCAGCCCGGGACTAGCGGGAGGGCCGAGCACAGATACGCAGTATTTT.

The gene calls are TRBV10-3 and TRBJ2-1; 9 bases agree with TRBD2. Germline values: CDR1 ENHRY, CDR2 SYGVKD. The CDR3 has 17 amino acids. The J segment lost 8 bases and the V segment lost 0 bases, leaving 11 bases of the junction unmatched. CDR3 DNA sequence: TGTGCCATCAGTGAGTCAATAGCGGGAGTAGGTAGCGATGAGCAGTTCTTC. It codes for CAISESIAGVGSDEQFF.

The genes are TRBV6-6 and TRBJ2-3, with 9 bases identical to TRBD2. The CDR3 runs 16 residues. V gave up 0 bases and J gave up 6 bases; unmatched junction bases: 7. Looked up from germline, CDR1 is MNHNY and CDR2 is SVGAGI (reference sequence). DNA for the CDR3: TGTGCCAGCAGTTACTCACGGCGGGAGGGGGGTGATACGCAGTATTTT. Translating gives CASSYSRREGGDTQYF.

The CDR3 here is CASSAGLAGPNEQFF. The DNA of the CDR3 is TGTGCCAGCAGCGCGGGACTAGCGGGACCGAATGAGCAGTTCTTC. The chain links TRBV7-9 to TRBJ2-1; 13 bases match TRBD2. After removal of 5 bases from V and 7 bases from J, the junction contained 5 bases not matched to a gene. Germline V gene lookup returns CDR1 SEHNR and CDR2 FQNEAQ (reference sequence). The CDR3 sequence is 15 residues long.

The rearrangement joins TRBV10-3 to TRBJ1-2, with D uncertain. V shed 8 bases and J shed 0 bases, with 7 bases lying between them. Germline V gene data show CDR1 as ENHRY and CDR2 as SYGVKD. This CDR3 has 12 amino acids. This CDR3 is CAIAAANYGYTF. The CDR3 DNA reads as TGTGCCATCGCGGCCGCTAACTATGGCTACACCTTC.

This clone was observed a handful of times. The rearrangement joins TRBV10-3 to TRBJ2-2; 8 bases line up with TRBD2. The trim removed 6 bases at V and 7 bases at J, leaving 7 bases unmatched. The CDR3 length is 14 residues. Germline values: CDR1 ENHRY, CDR2 SYGVKD. CDR3 loop: CAIRTSGNDGELFF. CDR3 sequence (DNA): TGTGCCATCAGAACTAGCGGTAACGACGGGGAGCTGTTTTTT.

The CDR3 sequence is CASSIQGKGGYTF. Here the CDR3 DNA reads TGTGCCAGTAGTATCCAGGGCAAGGGTGGCTACACCTTC. The rearrangement links TRBV19 to TRBJ1-2; a weak D match, TRBD1 (5 bases). V was clipped by 3 bases and J by 7 bases, with 12 bases between them. The CDR3 consists of 13 residues. The V gene's germline CDR1 is LNHDA and CDR2 SQIVND (reference sequence).